This TCR beta chain was captured in a study of T cells after yellow fever vaccination. Study context: Fractions of low cell number were prepared using SMART-Seq v4 Ultra Low Input.

Making TCR cDNA involved 5'RACE template switching, which added UMIs and a universal primer site. One entry per CDR3 protein, called by TCRdb with MiXCR from the 5' RACE reads. Of approximately 300,000 distinct CDR3 sequences listed, about 10% are singletons. V gave up 8 bases and J gave up 5 bases, with 18 bases separating them. Germline CDR1 is SQVTM and CDR2 is ANQGSEA. The CDR3 spans 13 residues. Sequenced here: CD4+ T cells sorted from PBMCs, sampled 45 days after the yellow fever booster vaccination. The chain uses TRBV29-1 and TRBJ2-5, with D possibly TRBD1 on 5 matching bases. This receptor was obtained from a man aged 18 to 30 who received the YFV17D yellow fever vaccine. In DNA, the CDR3 is TGCAGCTGCCGACAGCACCTCGGGGAGACCCAGTACTTC. It yields the protein CSCRQHLGETQYF.